The 17 T cell receptor beta chains given below trace back to one sample, sequenced in a study of blood T cells in healthy people across ages. For the second PCR, which ran for about 7 to 11 cycles, a sample-barcoded 5' primer and a J-beta primer mix were used. TCRdb recomputed calls from the 5' RACE reads with MiXCR, one row per CDR3 protein. The sample contains roughly 720,000 distinct CDR3 sequences, 53% of which appear only once. Specimen: blood. The receptors here all came from an elderly man in good health.

This clonotype was seen a handful of times. The gene calls are TRBV6-1 and TRBJ1-2, with D uncertain. CDR1 is MNHNS and CDR2 is SASEGT in the germline V gene. Trimming left V 6 bases short and J 3 bases short, with 11 bases between. CDR3 length: 13 amino acids. CDR3: CASRRSGDYGYTF. The CDR3 bases are TGTGCCAGCAGGAGATCTGGGGACTATGGCTACACCTTC.

This chain joins TRBV7-9 and TRBJ2-4, with a weak D call TRBD2 (5 bases). Trimming took off 8 bases at V and 4 bases at J, with 18 bases between the two ends. Germline CDR1 is SEHNR and CDR2 is FQNEAQ (reference sequence). This CDR3 region has 15 residues. The CDR3 region is CASSERGDMKNIQYF. The CDR3 DNA is TGTGCCAGCTCCGAACGGGGAGATATGAAAAACATTCAGTACTTC.

The J gene is TRBJ2-4, the V gene TRBV28; 12 bases match TRBD2. The J call may be incorrect, as the DNA end agrees better with TRBJ2-7. This CDR3 has 16 amino acids. Germline CDR1 MDHEN, CDR2 SYDVKM. In DNA form, the CDR3 reads TGTGCCAGCAGTTTGTTCACTAGCGGGAGGAGGTACGAGCAGTACTTC. Residues: CASSLFTSGRRYEQYF.

This clonotype has only a few counts. This chain's CDR3 is CASSPAGTGFSYEQYF. CDR3 nucleotides: TGCGCCAGCAGCCCCGCCGGGACCGGCTTCTCCTACGAGCAGTACTTC. The chain carries TRBV5-1 and TRBJ2-7, with D possibly called TRBD1 or TRBD2 (5 bases each). The length of the CDR3 is 16 residues. Germline CDR1 and CDR2: SGHRS and YFSETQ. V was trimmed by 4 bases and J by 0 bases, leaving 17 bases between them.

V gene TRBV10-1 combines with J gene TRBJ1-5; no clear D gene. CDR3 size: 13 residues. In germline, CDR1 is WNHNN, CDR2 SYGVQD (reference sequence). Trimming cost V 7 bases and J 5 bases, with 12 bases left between them. The CDR3 loop is CASTKSLDQPQHF. As DNA, the CDR3 is TGCGCCAGCACCAAAAGTCTAGATCAGCCCCAGCATTTT.

There are a few counts of this clonotype. This rearrangement joins TRBV5-1 to TRBJ2-1; possible D gene TRBD2, 5 bases. Germline V gives CDR1 SGHRS, CDR2 YFSETQ. This CDR3 contains 16 residues. V lost 0 bases and J lost 0, with 10 bases in between. The CDR3 is CASSLVASSSYNEQFF. The CDR3 region has the DNA TGCGCCAGCAGCTTGGTAGCGAGTAGCTCCTACAATGAGCAGTTCTTC.

The chain is built from TRBV12-3 or TRBV12-4 and TRBJ1-1; 11 bases match TRBD1. V lost 5 bases, J lost 4 bases, and 3 bases stayed unmatched. The CDR3 contains 14 residues. CDR3 coding DNA: TGTGCCAGCAGTAGGACAGGGGGCCTCACTGAAGCTTTCTTT. This encodes CASSRTGGLTEAFF.

The chain joins TRBV7-2 to TRBJ1-6; no firm D call. Germline V gene sequence: CDR1 SGHTA, CDR2 FQGNSA. With 2 bases removed from V and 2 bases from J, the gap between germline ends came to 13 bases. This CDR3 has 17 amino acids. In DNA form, the CDR3 reads TGTGCCAGCAGCTTATCGGCCGAGGAGGCCTATAATTCACCCCTCCACTTT. Translation gives CASSLSAEEAYNSPLHF.

CDR3 DNA sequence: TGTGCCAGCAGCGACCGGGACAGCACAGATACGCAGTATTTT. Protein product: CASSDRDSTDTQYF. V and J are TRBV7-2 and TRBJ2-3, with D possibly called TRBD1 or TRBD2 (5 bases each). The CDR3 covers 14 residues. Trimming pared 5 bases from V and 0 bases from J, leaving 9 bases between. CDR1 and CDR2 (germline): SGHTA, FQGNSA. Complete variable domain (other parts from reference TRBV7-2 and TRBJ2-3): GAGVSQSPSNKVTEKGKDVELRCDPISGHTALYWYRQSLGQGLEFLIYFQGNSAPDKSGLPSDRFSAERTGGSVSTLTIQRTQQEDSAVYLCASSDRDSTDTQYFGPGTRLTVL.

This chain connects TRBV7-2 to TRBJ1-6; 9 nucleotides line up with TRBD1. Looked up from germline, CDR1 is SGHTA and CDR2 is FQGNSA. V was pared by 1 base and J by 11 bases, with 6 bases of the junction left unmatched. The CDR3 totals 15 residues. CDR3 in amino acids: CASSLEGTGSTPLHF. The CDR3 DNA reads TGTGCCAGCAGCTTAGAGGGGACAGGGTCGACACCCCTCCACTTT.

J is TRBJ2-5 and V is TRBV29-1; the match to TRBD2 covers 12 bases. Trimming took 6 bases from V and 11 from J; bases not matched to a gene: 13. This CDR3 has 14 amino acids. The germline V gene encodes CDR1 SQVTM and CDR2 ANQGSEA. The CDR3 is CSVGGLAGRSEQYF. In DNA, the CDR3 is TGCAGCGTCGGCGGACTAGCGGGGCGGAGTGAGCAGTACTTC.

This clonotype was observed a few times. The chain joins TRBV20-1 to TRBJ1-2, with D possibly being TRBD1 (5 bases). The V and J ends lost 2 bases and 5 bases respectively, with 12 bases between them. Germline CDR1 DFQATT, CDR2 SNEGSKA (reference sequence). The CDR3 is 13 amino acids. CDR3 sequence (DNA): TGCAGTGCTAGACTTCCAGGGCCTTATGGCTACACCTTC. Residues: CSARLPGPYGYTF.

This chain connects TRBV3-1 to TRBJ2-7, with 9 bases that match TRBD2. J was trimmed by 2 bases and V by 1 base; bases with no gene match: 6. The CDR3 consists of 16 residues. CDR1 and CDR2 (germline): LGHDT, YNNKEL (reference sequence). DNA of the CDR3: TGTGCCAGCAGCCAAGCCCGAGCGGGAGGACCCTACGAGCAGTACTTC. Encoded protein: CASSQARAGGPYEQYF.

The chain is built from TRBV6-6 and TRBJ1-2, with D unresolved. Germline loops: CDR1 MNHNY, CDR2 SVGAGI (reference sequence). The CDR3 contains 14 residues. Trimming stripped 8 bases from V and 0 bases from J, with 13 bases between. The CDR3 loop is CASLTDPPNYGYTF. The CDR3 DNA sequence: TGTGCCAGCCTCACAGATCCACCTAACTATGGCTACACCTTC.

The genes are TRBV24-1 and TRBJ2-5; 9 bases are a match to TRBD1. The CDR3 is 15 residues long. The germline CDR1 and CDR2 sequences are KGHDR and SFDVKD. The J segment lost 2 bases and the V segment lost 7 bases, leaving 7 bases of the junction unmatched. CDR3 sequence: CATSLTGTGQETQYF. As DNA, the CDR3 is TGTGCCACCAGCCTCACCGGGACAGGGCAAGAGACCCAGTACTTC.

V is TRBV20-1 and J is TRBJ1-2, with 9 positions matching TRBD1. CDR1 is DFQATT, CDR2 SNEGSKA, per germline (reference sequence). The CDR3 covers 14 residues. The ends lost 8 bases at V and 4 bases at J; junction bases unmatched: 11. The CDR3 DNA follows: TGCAGTTCGCCTCAGGACAGGGGTTTCTATGGCTACACCTTC. As protein: CSSPQDRGFYGYTF.

V gene TRBV5-1 combines with J gene TRBJ2-1, with 9 nucleotides matching TRBD2. The CDR3 covers 15 residues. From germline, CDR1 is SGHRS and CDR2 YFSETQ. V lost 0 bases, J lost 10 bases, and 8 bases stayed unmatched. CDR3 nucleotide sequence: TGCGCCAGCAGCTTGGCAGCGGGAGGTGTTCAGGAGCAGTTCTTC. Encoded protein: CASSLAAGGVQEQFF.